The entry that follows covers one TCR beta chain sequence. The unexposed donors gave CD4+ T cells in about 2011-2019, prior to COVID-19. Naive and memory CD4+ T cells were separated from cryopreserved PBMCs. The method was immunoSEQ multiplex PCR; TCRdb's version includes in-frame clones alone and lacks a portion of them. The table records some 68,000 clones, about 92% of them present only once. This specimen comes from a study of CD4 T cells in relation to SARS-CoV-2 and coronaviruses. The CDR3 length is 18 residues. J lost 9 bases, V lost 2 bases, and 15 bases had no gene match. Germline CDR1 reads MDHEN; CDR2 reads SYDVKM.

The clonotype comes from a human donor in good health. Sequencing was carried out using naive CD4+ T cells from PBMCs. As for subset: naive CD4+ T cells isolated by negative enrichment. The V and J genes are TRBV28 and TRBJ2-5, with TRBD2 identical over 13 bases. This CDR3 is CASSLTSGTSGDSRSQYF. Written as DNA, the CDR3 is TGTGCCAGCAGTTTAACATCCGGGACTAGCGGGGACTCGAGGTCCCAGTACTTC. Drawing the rest from reference TRBV28 and TRBJ2-5, the complete variable domain is DVKVTQSSRYLVKRTGEKVFLECVQDMDHENMFWYRQDPGLGLRLIYFSYDVKMKEKGDIPEGYSVSREKKERFSLILESASTNQTSMYLCASSLTSGTSGDSRSQYFGPGTRLLVL.